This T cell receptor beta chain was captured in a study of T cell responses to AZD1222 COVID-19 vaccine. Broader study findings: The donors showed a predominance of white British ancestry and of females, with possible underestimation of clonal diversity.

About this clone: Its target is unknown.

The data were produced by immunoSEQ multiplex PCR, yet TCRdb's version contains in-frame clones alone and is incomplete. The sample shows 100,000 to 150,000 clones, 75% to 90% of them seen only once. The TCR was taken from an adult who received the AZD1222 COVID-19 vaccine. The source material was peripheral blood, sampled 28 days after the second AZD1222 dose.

The CDR3 here is CASSLFNEQFF. The CDR3 bases are TGTGCCAGCAGTTTATTCAATGAGCAGTTCTTC. The chain joins TRBV28 to TRBJ2-1; no firm D call. Germline loops: CDR1 MDHEN, CDR2 SYDVKM. The CDR3 loop spans 11 amino acids. V dropped 1 base and J dropped 6 bases, with 1 base sitting between them.